This T cell receptor beta chain was profiled in a study of cytomegalovirus exposure and HLA in healthy donors. Study at large: Inside one of the first data releases sat around 86 million unique TCRs taken from HLA-typed donors.

Losses at the gene ends were 2 bases for V and 0 bases for J; bases not matched to a gene: 0. CDR3 length: 16 residues. Germline assignment: CDR1 SGHRS and CDR2 YFSETQ. PCR used 60 Vbeta primers and 13 Jbeta primers. Profiling relied on immunoSEQ multiplex PCR, and the TCRdb table lists in-frame clones only, not all of them. The sample includes over 150,000 clones, around 86% seen only once; the top ten take 6.5%. The chain has TRBV5-1 and TRBJ2-2, with TRBD2 matching over 11 bases. Sequencing used PBMCs. The TCR sequence derives from a woman in her forties or fifties in good health and CMV-seropositive. CDR3 bases: TGCGCCAGCAGCTTTAGCGGGGGGGCGAACACCGGGGAGCTGTTTTTT. Protein: CASSFSGGANTGELFF.